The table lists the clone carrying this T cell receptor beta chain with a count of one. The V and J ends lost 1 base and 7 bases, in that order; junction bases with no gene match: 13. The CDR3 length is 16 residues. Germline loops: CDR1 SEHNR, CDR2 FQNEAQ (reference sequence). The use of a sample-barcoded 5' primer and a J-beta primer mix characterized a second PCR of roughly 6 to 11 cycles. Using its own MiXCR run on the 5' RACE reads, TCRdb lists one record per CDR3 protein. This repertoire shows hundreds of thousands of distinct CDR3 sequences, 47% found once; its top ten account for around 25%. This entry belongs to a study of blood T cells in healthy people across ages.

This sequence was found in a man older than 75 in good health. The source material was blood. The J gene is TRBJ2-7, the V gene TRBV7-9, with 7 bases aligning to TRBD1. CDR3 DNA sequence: TGTGCCAGCAGCTTAGAAGGGGGCAGCTCCTACAATGAGCAGTACTTC. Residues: CASSLEGGSSYNEQYF.